A single sample is the source of the 16 T cell receptor beta chains below, sequenced in a study of neoadjuvant anti-PD-1 for oral cavity cancer. The time point: after neoadjuvant nivolumab, at surgical resection. Some clones are missing from TCRdb's copy, which holds only in-frame ones; the method was immunoSEQ multiplex PCR. The sample carries about 39,000 clones, 77% recorded once. Sequences were derived from PBMCs, sampled after nivolumab (anti-PD-1) treatment. The receptor set was obtained from a person aged 40 to 85 with oral cavity squamous cell carcinoma.

V gene TRBV4-1 combines with J gene TRBJ1-6; 7 positions match TRBD1. With 0 bases clipped from V and 3 bases from J, the junction kept 14 bases outside the gene matches. Germline V gene lookup returns CDR1 MGHRA and CDR2 YSYEKL. The CDR3 runs 20 residues. CDR3 sequence (DNA): TGCGCCAGCAGCCAAGATCTCGCCGGACAGGCATCCTTCTATAATTCACCCCTCCACTTT. Its translation: CASSQDLAGQASFYNSPLHF.

The chain joins TRBV7-2 to TRBJ2-2; 9 nucleotides line up with TRBD2. The V segment lost 1 base and the J segment 0 bases; nucleotides outside the gene matches: 3. The CDR3 loop spans 17 amino acids. Per the germline V gene, CDR1 is SGHTA and CDR2 is FQGNSA. The CDR3 sequence: CASSLGLAVANTGELFF. DNA of the CDR3: TGTGCCAGCAGCTTAGGACTAGCGGTAGCGAACACCGGGGAGCTGTTTTTT.

The J gene is TRBJ2-3, the V gene TRBV19; D is possibly TRBD2 (5 bases). The V gene lost 8 bases and the J gene lost 1 base, with 16 bases spanning the gap. The CDR3 extends over 15 amino acids. Germline CDR1 is LNHDA and CDR2 is SQIVND (reference sequence). CDR3 protein: CASDTQIGGTDTQYF. For the CDR3, the DNA is TGTGCCAGTGATACACAGATCGGGGGCACAGATACGCAGTATTTT. The whole variable domain, filled in from reference TRBV19 and TRBJ2-3, reads DGGITQSPKYLFRKEGQNVTLSCEQNLNHDAMYWYRQDPGQGLRLIYYSQIVNDFQKGDIAEGYSVSREKKESFPLTVTSAQKNPTAFYLCASDTQIGGTDTQYFGPGTRLTVL.

This clone was counted only a few times. V usage is TRBV7-8 and J usage is TRBJ1-4; D not certain. CDR1 is SGHVS, CDR2 FQNEAQ, per germline. V lost 0 bases, J lost 0 bases, and 20 bases lay in between. CDR3 size: 20 residues. The CDR3 sequence is CASSLAARTDVAATNEKLFF. The DNA for the CDR3 is TGTGCCAGCAGCTTAGCTGCCCGAACGGATGTAGCTGCAACTAATGAAAAACTGTTTTTT.

The V and J genes are TRBV15 and TRBJ2-7; D uncertain. CDR1 LNHNV and CDR2 YYDKDF come from the germline V gene (reference sequence). Trimming cost V 0 bases and J 2 bases, with 11 bases left between them. This CDR3 contains 15 residues. CDR3: CATSRDNGYPYEQYF. The CDR3 DNA is TGTGCCACCAGCAGAGATAACGGCTACCCCTACGAGCAGTACTTC. Together with reference TRBV15 and TRBJ2-7, the CDR3 gives the full variable domain: DAMVIQNPRYQVTQFGKPVTLSCSQTLNHNVMYWYQQKSSQAPKLLFHYYDKDFNNEADTPDNFQSRRPNTSFCFLDIRSPGLGDTAMYLCATSRDNGYPYEQYFGPGTRLTVT.

The chain has TRBV6-5 and TRBJ2-3, with D perhaps assigned TRBD1 or TRBD2 (5 bases each). V lost 5 bases and J 0 bases, leaving 12 bases between the germline ends. Germline CDR1 is MNHEY and CDR2 is SVGAGI. There are 15 residues in the CDR3. The CDR3 loop reads CASSRDGSSTDTQYF. In nucleotides, the CDR3 is TGTGCCAGCAGTAGGGACGGTAGTAGCACAGATACGCAGTATTTT.

The gene calls are TRBV19 and TRBJ2-7; no clear D gene. The CDR3 is 13 amino acids. The V and J ends lost 2 bases and 2 bases respectively, with 7 bases between them. In germline, CDR1 is LNHDA, CDR2 SQIVND (reference sequence). The chain's CDR3 is CASSIPPAYEQYF. CDR3 DNA: TGTGCCAGTAGTATACCCCCCGCCTACGAGCAGTACTTC.

The CDR3 DNA sequence: TGTGCCAGCAGCGCCGCCGGGACAGGGAACAATTCACCCCTCCACTTT. Translating it yields CASSAAGTGNNSPLHF. This chain joins TRBV9 and TRBJ1-6; 9 bases map to TRBD1. Trimming at V came to 3 bases and at J to 7 bases, leaving 8 bases not matched to a gene. CDR3 length: 16 residues. Germline assignment: CDR1 SGDLS and CDR2 YYNGEE.

The chain joins TRBV5-6 to TRBJ1-5; 9 bases are a match to TRBD1. This CDR3 region has 15 residues. CDR1 and CDR2 from the germline V gene are SGHDT and YYEEEE. V shed 2 bases, J shed 7 bases, and the junction held 7 bases outside the gene matches. The CDR3 sequence is CASSFGGTGWQPQHF. The CDR3 bases are TGTGCCAGCAGCTTTGGCGGGACAGGGTGGCAGCCCCAGCATTTT.

The chain employs TRBV7-8 and TRBJ2-1; 7 bases are a match to TRBD2. This CDR3 spans 12 amino acids. Germline CDR1 reads SGHVS; CDR2 reads FQNEAQ. V lost 1 base to trimming and J lost 9 bases; unmatched junction nucleotides: 0. The chain's CDR3 is CASSLGGSEQFF. CDR3 DNA sequence: TGTGCCAGCAGCTTAGGCGGGAGTGAGCAGTTCTTC.

This clone was counted a single time. The gene calls are TRBV9 and TRBJ1-3; 7 bases are shared with TRBD1. V trimming: 3 bases; J trimming: 0 bases; junction bases outside the gene matches: 9. CDR3 length: 17 amino acids. Germline V gene data show CDR1 as SGDLS and CDR2 as YYNGEE. The CDR3 reads CASSEWDSDSSGNTIYF. The CDR3 DNA reads TGTGCCAGCAGCGAATGGGACAGTGATAGCTCTGGAAACACCATATATTTT. Variable domain in full (rest from reference TRBV9 and TRBJ1-3): DSGVTQTPKHLITATGQRVTLRCSPRSGDLSVYWYQQSLDQGLQFLIQYYNGEERAKGNILERFSAQQFPDLHSELNLSSLELGDSALYFCASSEWDSDSSGNTIYFGEGSWLTVV.

This clone was recorded once. The V call is TRBV6-1, the J call TRBJ1-2, with D possibly matching TRBD1 (5 bases). Germline CDR1 reads MNHNS; CDR2 reads SASEGT. This CDR3 contains 12 residues. Trimming removed 8 bases at V and 4 bases at J, with 11 bases between. In DNA, the CDR3 is TGTGCCAGCTCCCGGGGCAGCTATGGCTACACCTTC. It yields the protein CASSRGSYGYTF.

This clone has a handful of counts. The rearrangement links TRBV5-1 to TRBJ2-2; no clear D gene. Trimming took 4 bases from V and 0 from J, leaving 7 bases between them. CDR1 is SGHRS, CDR2 YFSETQ, per germline. CDR3 length: 14 residues. Written as DNA, the CDR3 is TGCGCCAGCAGCCCGGGCCCGAACACCGGGGAGCTGTTTTTT. As protein: CASSPGPNTGELFF. Complete variable domain (other parts from reference TRBV5-1 and TRBJ2-2): KAGVTQTPRYLIKTRGQQVTLSCSPISGHRSVSWYQQTPGQGLQFLFEYFSETQRNKGNFPGRFSGRQFSNSRSEMNVSTLELGDSALYLCASSPGPNTGELFFGEGSRLTVL.

This rearrangement joins TRBV4-1 to TRBJ1-5; no definite D call. In germline, CDR1 is MGHRA, CDR2 YSYEKL. The CDR3 runs 13 residues. V lost 0 bases, J lost 4 bases, and 4 bases lay in between. The CDR3 protein is CASSQDPNQPQHF. The DNA for the CDR3 is TGCGCCAGCAGCCAAGATCCGAATCAGCCCCAGCATTTT.

The CDR3 sequence is CASSPRGRVTEAFF. The CDR3 DNA follows: TGTGCCAGCAGCCCCCGGGGCAGGGTCACTGAAGCTTTCTTT. V usage is TRBV14 and J usage is TRBJ1-1; perhaps TRBD1 as D (5 bases). The CDR3 is 14 residues long. In germline, CDR1 is SGHDN, CDR2 FVKESK. With 4 bases removed from V and 4 bases from J, the gap between germline ends came to 13 bases.

The V gene is TRBV7-8, the J gene TRBJ2-1; 7 bases are a match to TRBD1. The CDR3 spans 14 residues. The V segment lost 8 bases and the J segment 5 bases; nucleotides outside the gene matches: 9. CDR1 and CDR2 from the germline V gene are SGHVS and FQNEAQ. This CDR3 reads CASGDRDGHNEQFF. CDR3 DNA: TGTGCCAGCGGCGACAGGGATGGACACAATGAGCAGTTCTTC.